These 17 T cell receptor beta chains were all obtained from the same sample, sequenced in a study of shared clonotypes between healthy human individuals. The naive CD8 fraction comprised CD45RO-negative cells positively selected for CCR7 and excluded terminally differentiated effector memory CD45RA+ cells. This table comes from immunoSEQ multiplex PCR, and its TCRdb copy is limited to in-frame clones, with some not included. The sample comprises roughly 2.1 million clones, more than 85% of which are singletons, and under 2% rests with the top ten. The sequencing sample was made of naive CD8+ T cells from PBMCs. The source is a man younger than 30 in good health. Some clones in this sample may be carry-over from other donors' samples.

V usage is TRBV5-4 and J usage is TRBJ1-1; weak D call: TRBD1 (5 bases). The germline CDR1 and CDR2 sequences are SGHNT and YYREEE (reference sequence). The length of the CDR3 is 16 residues. V was pared by 0 bases and J by 4 bases, with 16 bases between. The CDR3 DNA sequence: TGTGCCAGCAGCTTGGTCGGGGGGTCATGGATCACTGAAGCTTTCTTT. Translated, it gives CASSLVGGSWITEAFF.

About this clone: The same CDR3 arises from other DNA sequences in this sample as well. The chain carries TRBV9 and TRBJ1-1; D unclear. The germline CDR1 and CDR2 sequences are SGDLS and YYNGEE. V was cut by 0 bases and J by 0 bases, with 3 bases left in between. The CDR3 contains 13 residues. DNA of the CDR3: TGTGCCAGCAGCGTAGACTTGAACACTGAAGCTTTCTTT. This translates into CASSVDLNTEAFF.

The chain joins TRBV19 to TRBJ1-5; no reliable D call. Germline assignment: CDR1 LNHDA and CDR2 SQIVND (reference sequence). This CDR3 has 12 amino acids. V was cut by 7 bases and J by 7 bases, with 11 bases left in between. The CDR3 spells CASTSGNQPQHF. The DNA of the CDR3 is TGTGCCAGTACCTCCGGGAACCAGCCCCAGCATTTT.

The V and J genes are TRBV28 and TRBJ2-7; possibly TRBD2 for D (5 bases). The germline gives CDR1 MDHEN, CDR2 SYDVKM. Trimming stripped 0 bases from V and 6 bases from J, with 18 bases between. This CDR3 region has 16 residues. The CDR3, as DNA: TGTGCCAGCAGTTTATGGGCGCGAACTAGTTATTCCGAGCAGTACTTC. Translating it yields CASSLWARTSYSEQYF.

This chain connects TRBV5-4 to TRBJ2-1; D could derive from TRBD1 or TRBD2 (5 bases each). This CDR3 has 16 residues. Per the germline V gene, CDR1 is SGHNT and CDR2 is YYREEE (reference sequence). Trimming left V 5 bases short and J 7 bases short, with 22 bases between. CDR3 DNA: TGTGCCAGCAGTGCAGATGGACACAGCGGTGGGAATGAGCAGTTCTTC. Protein sequence: CASSADGHSGGNEQFF.

V and J are TRBV30 and TRBJ2-3; TRBD2 matches at 7 bases. The germline gives CDR1 GTSNPN, CDR2 SVGIG (reference sequence). J lost 0 bases, V lost 2 bases, and 5 bases had no gene match. The CDR3 covers 15 residues. CDR3 amino acids: CAWSYTSASTDTQYF. The CDR3 DNA sequence: TGTGCCTGGAGTTATACTAGCGCTAGCACAGATACGCAGTATTTT.

The chain links TRBV28 to TRBJ1-2; possible D gene TRBD1, 5 bases. The germline V and J ends were trimmed by 3 bases and 8 bases, with 31 bases remaining between them. The CDR3 sequence is 19 residues long. Germline lookup yields CDR1 MDHEN and CDR2 SYDVKM. As DNA, the CDR3 is TGTGCCAGCAGTTTTGGGGCAGGGAGACTCCAGGGAACCAACATAGGCTACACCTTC. Its translation: CASSFGAGRLQGTNIGYTF.

This chain joins TRBV9 and TRBJ2-3; 11 bases are a match to TRBD1. V was pared by 3 bases and J by 0 bases, with 3 bases of the junction left unmatched. This CDR3 has 16 residues. CDR1 and CDR2 from the germline V gene are SGDLS and YYNGEE. The CDR3 protein is CASSGGTGGSTDTQYF. The CDR3 nucleotides read TGTGCCAGCAGCGGCGGGACAGGGGGTAGCACAGATACGCAGTATTTT.

The rearrangement links TRBV27 to TRBJ2-7; TRBD1 matches at 7 bases. The germline gives CDR1 MNHEY, CDR2 SMNVEV (reference sequence). V was pared by 5 bases and J by 2 bases, with 12 bases of the junction left unmatched. There are 16 residues in the CDR3. CDR3 in amino acids: CASSPLTGWSTYEQYF. The DNA for the CDR3 is TGTGCCAGCAGTCCGCTGACAGGGTGGTCCACCTACGAGCAGTACTTC.

This chain links TRBV20-1 with TRBJ1-1, with D hard to call. This CDR3 contains 10 residues. V dropped 5 bases and J dropped 6 bases, with 7 bases sitting between them. The germline CDR1 and CDR2 sequences are DFQATT and SNEGSKA (reference sequence). As DNA, the CDR3 is TGCAGTGCTGCCCTCTCTGAAGCTTTCTTT. It codes for CSAALSEAFF.

This clone was found once. The genes are TRBV9 and TRBJ2-1; 7 bases align to TRBD2. This CDR3 has 16 residues. V was clipped by 3 bases and J by 7 bases; unmatched bases: 13. Germline-derived CDR1 and CDR2 are SGDLS and YYNGEE. CDR3 sequence: CASSASTSDPRNEQFF. For the CDR3, the DNA is TGTGCCAGCAGCGCGAGCACTAGCGACCCTAGGAATGAGCAGTTCTTC.

Of note for this clone: The junction and the germline gene differ at one end; a read error may be behind it. The gene calls are TRBV25-1 and TRBJ2-7; 7 bases line up with TRBD1. The CDR3 loop spans 12 amino acids. Germline CDR1 is MGHDK and CDR2 is SYGVNS. CDR3 sequence (DNA): TGTGCCAGCGGAGGAAGCCTGGGACAGTCGTTCTTC. Its translation: CASGGSLGQSFF.

V and J are TRBV10-3 and TRBJ2-5; D gene ambiguous. CDR3 size: 17 residues. The germline CDR1 and CDR2 sequences are ENHRY and SYGVKD. With 4 bases removed from V and 0 bases from J, the gap between germline ends came to 18 bases. The CDR3 here is CAISASQARGYQETQYF. CDR3 DNA sequence: TGTGCCATCAGTGCCTCCCAAGCTCGCGGATACCAAGAGACCCAGTACTTC.

Notes on this clone: Different DNA sequences within this sample yield the same CDR3. The V call is TRBV6-1, the J call TRBJ2-7; the D is unclear. The CDR3 length is 11 residues. Germline CDR1 and CDR2: MNHNS and SASEGT. Deletions cut 1 base from V and 3 bases from J, with 1 base between. The CDR3 region is CASSEGYEQYF. The CDR3 nucleotides are TGTGCCAGCAGTGAAGGCTACGAGCAGTACTTC.

This chain uses TRBV15 with TRBJ2-5, with TRBD2 as a possible D gene (5 bases). V was trimmed by 0 bases and J by 3 bases, leaving 14 bases between them. This CDR3 is 16 amino acids long. Germline V lookup: CDR1 LNHNV, CDR2 YYDKDF (reference sequence). The CDR3, as DNA: TGTGCCACCAGCAGAGATCGGCAGAGAGGGAAAGAGACCCAGTACTTC. It is translated as CATSRDRQRGKETQYF.

There are a few counts of this clone. The J gene is TRBJ2-2, the V gene TRBV10-2; D gene ambiguous. Germline values: CDR1 WSHSY, CDR2 SAAADI. This CDR3 region has 11 residues. Trimming took 1 base from V and 8 from J, leaving 2 bases between them. In nucleotides, the CDR3 is TGCGCCAGCAGTGAGTGGGGGGAGCTGTTTTTT. Encoded protein: CASSEWGELFF.

The chain recombines TRBV27 with TRBJ2-1; D unresolved. The germline CDR1 and CDR2 sequences are MNHEY and SMNVEV (reference sequence). The CDR3 totals 12 residues. V was trimmed by 3 bases and J by 9 bases, leaving 9 bases between them. CDR3 coding DNA: TGTGCCAGCAGTTTGCCCCCATTTGAGCAGTTCTTC. Translation gives CASSLPPFEQFF.